These T cell receptor beta chains were read from a single sample in a study of T cell repertoires in cytomegalovirus infection. Each CDR3 protein is one row after TCRdb ran MiXCR on the reads. This table holds around 430,000 distinct CDR3 sequences, approximately 42% found once. For these TCRs, the target antigens are not known. This material consisted of cultured PBMCs, taken from culture after CMV antigen stimulation. The receptors were gathered from a human donor in good health (CMV status not recorded). Some clones in this sample may be carry-over from other donors' samples. CDR3s leave out the opening cysteine and the closing phenylalanine or tryptophan.

J gene | V gene | CDR3 protein
TRBJ2-7 | TRBV7-8 | ASRRRSGGPYEQY
. | TRBV7-3 | ASLRLDTQH
TRBJ2-1 | TRBV7-2 | ASSYRQVGNEQF
TRBJ2-2 | TRBV6-6 | ASSETYTGELF
TRBJ1-1 | TRBV12-3/TRBV12-4 | ASGSTGALGEAF
TRBJ1-2 | TRBV5-6 | ASSLTGSAYGYT
TRBJ2-1 | TRBV12-3/TRBV12-4 | ASSSSAKQF
TRBJ1-2 | TRBV5-1 | ASSLNTGYGYT
TRBJ1-1 | TRBV7-4 | ASSLAQGAGTEAF
TRBJ2-1 | TRBV6-2/TRBV6-3 | ASSYQGLEEF
TRBJ2-6 | TRBV12-3/TRBV12-4 | ASSPGRGANVLT
TRBJ1-1 | TRBV4-3 | ASSQDRAAVNTEAF
TRBJ1-1 | TRBV7-2 | ASSLTPSGLGAEKAF
TRBJ2-7 | TRBV27 | ASSLNPPEGGIEQY
TRBJ1-2 | TRBV5-4 | ASSPGAGGSYYGYT
TRBJ2-5 | TRBV5-1 | ASSKLAGNQETQY
TRBJ2-7 | TRBV7-2 | ASSLGGGPYEQY
TRBJ2-2 | TRBV19 | ASSLQTGVGGLF
TRBJ2-5 | TRBV19 | ASSIGDRGGQETQY
TRBJ2-3 | TRBV7-2 | ASSLARGSDTDTQY
TRBJ1-4 | TRBV7-4 | ASSLRQSSAKLF
TRBJ2-1 | TRBV5-6 | ASSPAASGLRNNEQF
TRBJ2-5 | TRBV12-3/TRBV12-4 | ASRPAARGRGYQETQY
TRBJ2-2 | TRBV7-2 | ASSSTSGAGGGELF
TRBJ1-6 | TRBV5-4 | ASSPRDREYNSPLH
TRBJ1-2 | TRBV12-3/TRBV12-4 | ASSLLAGGGYT
TRBJ2-1 | TRBV20-1 | SAVMRNRGPDEQF
TRBJ2-7 | TRBV6-2/TRBV6-3 | ASSYKFKETYEQY
TRBJ2-1 | TRBV6-6 | ASSPLGTSGYYNEQF
TRBJ2-7 | TRBV6-5 | ASSYGRGDSYEQY
TRBJ2-3 | TRBV4-2 | ASSQGGGDTTDTQY
TRBJ1-1 | TRBV19 | ASTKRDRGLNTEAF
TRBJ2-1 | TRBV5-1 | ASSWTGTNEQF
TRBJ2-7 | TRBV6-6 | ASTPWGQNFGEQY
TRBJ2-7 | TRBV9 | ASSARRDSSSYEQY
TRBJ2-1 | TRBV7-2 | ASSLARGSPNEQF
TRBJ1-6 | TRBV7-8 | ASSFTGEVGNSPLH
TRBJ1-1 | TRBV4-1 | ASSQDPGRTEAF
TRBJ2-7 | TRBV4-1 | ASSQGDEQY